A single sample gave rise to the 15 T cell receptor beta chains below, sequenced in a study of blood T cells in healthy people across ages. Next came a second PCR, run for about 6 to 11 cycles, which used a sample-barcoded 5' primer along with a J-beta primer mix. In TCRdb, the 5' RACE reads were re-called with MiXCR into one record per CDR3 protein. The sample comprises 1.5 million or so distinct CDR3 sequences, roughly 43% of which are singletons, and over 3.5% rests with the top ten. The sequenced sample consisted of blood. The receptors were gathered from a woman aged 18-29 years in good health.

In its sample, this clonotype was seen a few times. The chain combines TRBV9 with TRBJ2-3; 8 bases are shared with TRBD1. Trimming removed 3 bases from V and 4 bases from J; junction bases left unmatched: 7. The germline V gene encodes CDR1 SGDLS and CDR2 YYNGEE. The CDR3 contains 15 residues. The CDR3 DNA follows: TGTGCCAGCAGCGCTTCCGGGACAGGCGCAGATACGCAGTATTTT. It specifies CASSASGTGADTQYF. The full variable domain, in which reference TRBV9 and TRBJ2-3 provide the parts outside the CDR3, is DSGVTQTPKHLITATGQRVTLRCSPRSGDLSVYWYQQSLDQGLQFLIQYYNGEERAKGNILERFSAQQFPDLHSELNLSSLELGDSALYFCASSASGTGADTQYFGPGTRLTVL.

V is TRBV29-1 and J is TRBJ1-2, with 7 bases that match TRBD1. The trim removed 3 bases at V and 6 bases at J, leaving 7 bases unmatched. Germline V CDR1 and CDR2: SQVTM, ANQGSEA. This CDR3 region has 13 residues. The CDR3 sequence is CSVETGRGNGYTF. In nucleotides, the CDR3 is TGCAGCGTTGAGACAGGGCGTGGGAATGGCTACACCTTC.

This clonotype was detected only once. The CDR3 here is CASSWDRALSYEQYF. The CDR3 nucleotides are TGTGCCAGCAGCTGGGACAGGGCCCTCTCCTACGAGCAGTACTTC. The chain is built from TRBV7-2 and TRBJ2-7; TRBD1 agrees at 9 bases. Germline V gene lookup returns CDR1 SGHTA and CDR2 FQGNSA. With V trimmed by 4 bases and J by 0 bases, 4 bases remained unmatched. This CDR3 has 15 amino acids.

This clonotype was found a few times. The rearrangement uses TRBV7-2 and TRBJ1-2, with 11 nucleotides matching TRBD1. The trim removed 2 bases at V and 5 bases at J, leaving 16 bases unmatched. The CDR3 is 19 amino acids. Germline CDR1 reads SGHTA; CDR2 reads FQGNSA. The CDR3 nucleotides read TGTGCCAGCAGCTTAAGGGACAGGGGGTTCAGGGTCGGTTCGTATGGCTACACCTTC. It encodes CASSLRDRGFRVGSYGYTF.

V and J are TRBV7-9 and TRBJ2-1; the D gene could be TRBD1 or TRBD2 (5 bases each). This CDR3 is 17 amino acids long. The germline V gene encodes CDR1 SEHNR and CDR2 FQNEAQ (reference sequence). The V end lost 0 bases, the J end lost 7 bases, and 19 bases lay between the germline ends. The CDR3 here is CASSLALAWIGVNEQFF. The CDR3 nucleotides read TGTGCCAGCAGCTTAGCGCTAGCCTGGATAGGGGTTAATGAGCAGTTCTTC.

The chain recombines TRBV12-3 or TRBV12-4 with TRBJ2-3; 7 bases align to TRBD2. V lost 1 base, J lost 0 bases, and 7 bases stayed unmatched. The CDR3 consists of 17 residues. CDR3 nucleotide sequence: TGTGCCAGCAGTTTAGTTCGGCTAGCGGCTAGCACAGATACGCAGTATTTT. Encoded protein: CASSLVRLAASTDTQYF.

The table lists this clonotype with a few counts. This chain uses TRBV12-3 or TRBV12-4 with TRBJ1-6; D may be TRBD1 (5 bases). V gave up 4 bases and J gave up 7 bases, with 20 bases separating them. The CDR3 loop spans 17 amino acids. The CDR3 spells CASSSLGGGRLNSPLHF. The CDR3 coding sequence is TGTGCCAGCAGTTCCTTGGGGGGTGGACGCTTGAATTCACCCCTCCACTTT.

CDR3 amino acids: CASSYGVSEQYF. In DNA form, the CDR3 reads TGTGCCAGCAGTTACGGGGTCTCCGAGCAGTACTTC. The chain couples TRBV6-2 or TRBV6-3 to TRBJ2-7; D call uncertain. Germline V gene sequence: CDR1 MNHEY, CDR2 SVGEGT. This CDR3 has 12 amino acids. Trimming removed 2 bases from V and 6 bases from J, with 8 bases in between.

This clonotype came up a few times. This chain connects TRBV7-9 to TRBJ2-1; D remains ambiguous. The CDR3 has 13 residues. CDR1 SEHNR and CDR2 FQNEAQ come from the germline V gene (reference sequence). V shed 8 bases and J shed 9 bases, with 17 bases lying between them. CDR3 bases: TGTGCCAGCGGGGAAGGTCTTTCAAGTGAGCAGTTCTTC. The encoded protein is CASGEGLSSEQFF.

This clonotype was detected a few times. The chain links TRBV12-3 or TRBV12-4 to TRBJ1-4; D uncertain. The CDR3 totals 13 residues. The V end was cut by 3 bases, the J end by 5 bases, with 7 bases between. CDR3 in amino acids: CASSFGPNEKLFF. CDR3 DNA sequence: TGTGCCAGCAGTTTTGGGCCGAATGAAAAACTGTTTTTT.

This clonotype was recorded a few times. The V call is TRBV2, the J call TRBJ2-7; weak D call: TRBD1 (6 bases). The CDR3 is made up of 13 amino acids. V gave up 6 bases and J gave up 3 bases, with 12 bases separating them. Germline lookup yields CDR1 SNHLY and CDR2 FYNNEI. The CDR3 region has the DNA TGTGCCAGCAGCGCTACAGGGTTCTACGAGCAGTACTTC. It is translated as CASSATGFYEQYF.

On this clonotype: Compared with germline, one end of the junction differs, possibly owing to a read error. The chain joins TRBV28 to TRBJ2-5; tentatively, D is TRBD2 (5 bases). The tail of the sequence fits TRBJ2-7 better, so the J call may be wrong. Per the germline V gene, CDR1 is MDHEN and CDR2 is SYDVKM. The CDR3 has 15 residues. CDR3 loop: CAGSLGKEVAYEQYF. CDR3 bases: TGTGCCGGCAGTTTAGGGAAGGAGGTGGCCTACGAGCAGTACTTC.

This clonotype was detected only a few times. The chain links TRBV12-5 to TRBJ1-2, with 9 bases that match TRBD1. In germline, CDR1 is LGHNT, CDR2 FRNRAP. The V gene end was trimmed by 6 bases and the J gene end by 8 bases; junction bases not matched to a gene: 7. The CDR3 consists of 13 residues. The CDR3: CASGPGQGGGYTF. The CDR3 DNA follows: TGTGCTAGTGGACCGGGACAGGGCGGCGGCTACACCTTC. The variable domain in full, completed from reference TRBV12-5 and TRBJ1-2, reads DARVTQTPRHKVTEMGQEVTMRCQPILGHNTVFWYRQTMMQGLELLAYFRNRAPLDDSGMPKDRFSAEMPDATLATLKIQPSEPRDSAVYFCASGPGQGGGYTFGSGTRLTVV.

The chain has TRBV6-2 or TRBV6-3 and TRBJ2-7, with 8 bases lining up with TRBD2. Germline CDR1 is MNHEY and CDR2 is SVGEGT. The V and J ends lost 5 bases and 7 bases, in that order; junction bases with no gene match: 10. CDR3 length equals 14 residues. The CDR3, as DNA: TGTGCCAGCAGTCCCTCCAGCGGGAGTAATGAGCAGTACTTC. Encoded protein: CASSPSSGSNEQYF.

The rearrangement joins TRBV7-9 to TRBJ2-1; D gene uncertain. The CDR3 sequence is 15 residues long. Trimming removed 5 bases at V and 6 bases at J, with 17 bases between. Germline V CDR1 and CDR2: SEHNR, FQNEAQ (reference sequence). The CDR3 DNA is TGTGCCAGCAGCCGGTTTGGGGTGGTGAGCAATGAGCAGTTCTTC. Translation: CASSRFGVVSNEQFF.